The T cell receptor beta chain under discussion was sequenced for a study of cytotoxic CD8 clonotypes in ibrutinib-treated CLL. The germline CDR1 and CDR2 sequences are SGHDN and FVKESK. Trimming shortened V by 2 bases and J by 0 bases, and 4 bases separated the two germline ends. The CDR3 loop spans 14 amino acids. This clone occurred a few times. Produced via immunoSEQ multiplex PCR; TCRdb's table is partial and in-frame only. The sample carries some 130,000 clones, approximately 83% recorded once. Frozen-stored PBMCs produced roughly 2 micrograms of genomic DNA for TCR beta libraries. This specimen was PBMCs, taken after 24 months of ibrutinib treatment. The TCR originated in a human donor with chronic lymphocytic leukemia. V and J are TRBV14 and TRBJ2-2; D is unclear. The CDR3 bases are TGTGCCAGCAGCCAAACAGCGAACACCGGGGAGCTGTTTTTT. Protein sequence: CASSQTANTGELFF.